Presented here are 4 T cell receptor beta chains from one specimen sequenced in a study of molecular identifiers for immune sequencing clone quantification. One entry per CDR3 protein, called by TCRdb with MiXCR from the PCR reads. The data hold 300,000 to 400,000 distinct CDR3 sequences, with about a fifth observed a single time. The material sequenced was naive CD8+ T cells from blood, with Jurkat cell RNA spiked in. Subset of the sample: FACS-sorted CD8+CD4-CCR7+CD45RA+ naive T cells. The source is a human donor in good health. Some libraries in this study had Jurkat cell RNA spiked in.

Turning to this clonotype: The conserved final phenylalanine or tryptophan is absent from the CDR3, which likely points to a read error. V is TRBV12-3 or TRBV12-4 and J is TRBJ2-3; 10 nucleotides agree with TRBD2. V lost 5 bases to trimming and J lost 4 bases; unmatched junction nucleotides: 6. The CDR3 sequence is 15 residues long. The CDR3 here is CASSQTSGKSDTQYL. The CDR3 DNA reads as TGTGCCAGCAGTCAAACTAGCGGGAAGTCAGATACGCAGTATCTT.

As for this clonotype: A read error may explain this, as a much larger clone is one base away. The chain uses TRBV7-3 and TRBJ2-1, with 11 bases lining up with TRBD2. The CDR3 is 15 amino acids. Germline loops: CDR1 SGHTA, CDR2 FQGTGA. The CDR3 loop is CASSLIAGGPNEQSF. The CDR3 DNA reads TGTGCCAGCAGCTTAATAGCGGGAGGGCCCAATGAGCAGTCCTTC.

Comment on this clonotype: A read error is likely, as this CDR3 ends without the conserved phenylalanine or tryptophan. This chain connects TRBV20-1 to TRBJ2-3; D uncertain. Germline assignment: CDR1 DFQATT and CDR2 SNEGSKA (reference sequence). This CDR3 spans 17 amino acids. The V and J ends lost 3 bases and 4 bases respectively, with 23 bases between them. CDR3 loop: CSASRVSEPEPSDTQYS. The CDR3, as DNA: TGCAGTGCTAGCCGAGTCTCAGAACCTGAGCCCTCAGATACGCAGTATTCT.

Only a few counts were recorded for this clonotype. CDR3 sequence (DNA): TGTGCCACAGGCCGAGGGGGCCGGGCCAGGAACACTGAAGCTTTCTTT. Protein: CATGRGGRARNTEAFF. This rearrangement joins TRBV19 to TRBJ1-1, with TRBD1 matching 7 bases. The germline V gene has CDR1 LNHDA and CDR2 SQIVND (reference sequence). The CDR3 consists of 16 residues. V shed 10 bases, J shed 1 base, and the junction held 15 bases outside the gene matches.